The 8 T cell receptor beta chains listed next were all sequenced from one sample in a study of cytomegalovirus exposure and HLA in healthy donors. It was with 60 Vbeta and 13 Jbeta primers that the PCR ran. The assay was immunoSEQ multiplex PCR, and TCRdb's table has in-frame clones only and misses some. The profile shows about 140,000 clones, approximately 65% of them singletons. Sequencing used PBMCs. Every receptor here comes from a woman aged 55-69 years in good health and CMV-seronegative.

V is TRBV4-3 and J is TRBJ1-5, with D possibly matching TRBD1 (5 bases). There are 15 residues in the CDR3. Germline V gene sequence: CDR1 LGHNA, CDR2 YSLEER. V lost 0 bases to trimming and J lost 2 bases, with 8 bases between them. The CDR3 reads CASSQDGGGNQPQHF. The CDR3 DNA reads TGCGCCAGCAGCCAAGATGGGGGGGGCAATCAGCCCCAGCATTTT.

The chain joins TRBV9 to TRBJ1-4; possibly TRBD1 for D (6 bases). V lost 4 bases and J 5 bases, leaving 12 bases between the germline ends. The CDR3 is made up of 14 amino acids. Germline CDR1 reads SGDLS; CDR2 reads YYNGEE. CDR3 coding DNA: TGTGCCAGCAGCCCGGACAGCCGGAATGAAAAACTGTTTTTT. It translates to CASSPDSRNEKLFF.

This clone was seen more than once but under ten times. The chain is built from TRBV7-3 and TRBJ2-1; a possible D gene is TRBD2 (6 bases). Germline V gene sequence: CDR1 SGHTA, CDR2 FQGTGA. The CDR3 loop spans 14 amino acids. V was cut by 9 bases and J by 7 bases, with 19 bases left in between. The CDR3 spells CARLRRAPRNEQFF. The CDR3, as DNA: TGTGCCAGGCTCCGGAGGGCCCCGAGGAATGAGCAGTTCTTC. Complete variable domain (other parts from reference TRBV7-3 and TRBJ2-1): GAGVSQTPSNKVTEKGKYVELRCDPISGHTALYWYRQSLGQGPEFLIYFQGTGAADDSGLPNDRFFAVRPEGSVSTLKIQRTERGDSAVYLCARLRRAPRNEQFFGPGTRLTVL.

In DNA, the CDR3 is TGTGCCAGCAGCTTAGAGCCGAACACCGGGGAGCTGTTTTTT. Translation gives CASSLEPNTGELFF. The chain combines TRBV7-2 with TRBJ2-2; D unresolved. This CDR3 is 14 amino acids long. Germline lookup yields CDR1 SGHTA and CDR2 FQGNSA. Trimming removed 1 base at V and 0 bases at J, with 3 bases between. Drawing the rest from reference TRBV7-2 and TRBJ2-2, the complete variable domain is GAGVSQSPSNKVTEKGKDVELRCDPISGHTALYWYRQSLGQGLEFLIYFQGNSAPDKSGLPSDRFSAERTGGSVSTLTIQRTQQEDSAVYLCASSLEPNTGELFFGEGSRLTVL.

This chain links TRBV11-2 with TRBJ2-7, with D perhaps TRBD1 (5 bases). This CDR3 spans 15 amino acids. Germline V gene data show CDR1 as SGHAT and CDR2 as FQNNGV. Trimming left V 0 bases short and J 0 bases short, with 9 bases between. The CDR3 bases are TGTGCCAGCAGCTTAGATCCAGGGCCCTCCTACGAGCAGTACTTC. This gives the protein CASSLDPGPSYEQYF.

CDR3 region: CASSRDRAASTDTQYF. The CDR3 bases are TGTGCCAGCAGCAGAGACAGGGCGGCGAGCACAGATACGCAGTATTTT. The chain uses TRBV7-9 and TRBJ2-3; 7 bases map to TRBD1. J lost 0 bases, V lost 5 bases, and 8 bases had no gene match. This CDR3 is built from 16 residues. In germline, CDR1 is SEHNR, CDR2 FQNEAQ (reference sequence).

This clone was observed a few times. The chain recombines TRBV5-4 with TRBJ2-5, with a tentative D call TRBD1 (6 bases). Per the germline V gene, CDR1 is SGHNT and CDR2 is YYREEE (reference sequence). V was trimmed by 6 bases and J by 2 bases, leaving 14 bases between them. The CDR3 has 14 amino acids. The CDR3 spells CASTATGLQETQYF. The CDR3 DNA follows: TGTGCCAGCACCGCTACAGGGCTTCAAGAGACCCAGTACTTC.

This clone was picked up a small number of times. V gene TRBV6-6 combines with J gene TRBJ2-1, with 14 positions matching TRBD2. V was pared by 6 bases and J by 8 bases, with 9 bases of the junction left unmatched. Germline values: CDR1 MNHNY, CDR2 SVGAGI (reference sequence). The CDR3 covers 16 residues. The CDR3 region has the DNA TGTGCCAGCAGCTCATCCGGGACTAGCGGGAGTGATGAGCAGTTCTTC. This translates into CASSSSGTSGSDEQFF.